A single sample gave rise to the 6 T cell receptor beta chains below, sequenced in a study of blood T cell repertoires in COVID-19. Some clones are missing from TCRdb's copy, which holds only in-frame ones; the method was immunoSEQ multiplex PCR. The table has about 400,000 clones, roughly 88% seen once; the top ten hold more than 0.9%. Sequenced sample: PBMCs or T cells enriched from blood (not recorded which). The receptor source for this set is a woman aged 25 to 45 with acute COVID-19.

The V gene is TRBV27, the J gene TRBJ1-2; tentative D call: TRBD1 (6 bases). Germline V gives CDR1 MNHEY, CDR2 SMNVEV (reference sequence). This CDR3 comprises 16 residues. Deletions cut 6 bases from V and 6 bases from J, with 23 bases between. The DNA for the CDR3 is TGTGCCAGCAGACTTAAATCTGAGGGGGGGGAGCATGGCTACACCTTC. Protein: CASRLKSEGGEHGYTF.

The table lists this clone with a count of one. The rearrangement joins TRBV5-1 to TRBJ1-5, with 7 positions matching TRBD1. Per germline, CDR1 SGHRS and CDR2 YFSETQ. This CDR3 region has 15 residues. With 0 bases clipped from V and 5 bases from J, the junction kept 5 bases outside the gene matches. CDR3 amino acids: CASSLDPGGYQPQHF. CDR3 coding DNA: TGCGCCAGCAGCTTGGATCCAGGGGGGTATCAGCCCCAGCATTTT.

The chain carries TRBV6-1 and TRBJ1-3, with D possibly being TRBD1 (6 bases). V lost 1 base and J lost 9, with 16 bases in between. This CDR3 has 15 amino acids. Germline V gene data show CDR1 as MNHNS and CDR2 as SASEGT. The CDR3 sequence: CASSEVQGGVSTIYF. CDR3 sequence (DNA): TGTGCCAGCAGTGAAGTTCAAGGGGGGGTTAGCACCATATATTTT.

The CDR3 coding sequence is TGTGCCAGCAGTTTAACTGTTGGACTTCCCGGCACTGAAGCTTTCTTT. Protein product: CASSLTVGLPGTEAFF. The chain recombines TRBV27 with TRBJ1-1, with D unresolved. V was cut by 2 bases and J by 4 bases, with 17 bases left in between. Looked up from germline, CDR1 is MNHEY and CDR2 is SMNVEV (reference sequence). The CDR3 is made up of 16 amino acids.

This chain uses TRBV19 with TRBJ2-6, with D possibly TRBD1 on 5 matching bases. The CDR3 runs 14 residues. CDR1 is LNHDA and CDR2 is SQIVND in the germline V gene (reference sequence). The ends were cut back, 9 bases at V and 4 bases at J, with 13 bases in the middle. The CDR3 protein is CASTQGSGANVLTF. The CDR3 region has the DNA TGTGCCAGCACTCAGGGTAGCGGGGCCAACGTCCTGACTTTC.

The chain joins TRBV5-4 to TRBJ1-1, with D unresolved. Trimming pared 4 bases from V and 3 bases from J, leaving 4 bases between. Germline loops: CDR1 SGHNT, CDR2 YYREEE (reference sequence). The CDR3 spans 11 residues. The CDR3 coding sequence is TGTGCCAGCAGCGGAGACACTGAAGCTTTCTTT. Translated, it gives CASSGDTEAFF.